These 20 T cell receptor beta chains were all obtained from the same sample, sequenced in a study of shared clonotypes between healthy human individuals. The method was immunoSEQ multiplex PCR; TCRdb's version includes in-frame clones alone and lacks a portion of them. The sample carries 1.5 million to 2.5 million clones, around 96% recorded once. CD45RO-negative cells were positively selected for CCR7, leaving out terminally differentiated effector memory CD45RA+ cells. Sequences were obtained from naive CD8+ T cells sorted from blood. The source is a man between 18 and 35 years old in good health.

As concerns this clone: No DNA is shown, since the ends of the CDR3 on it are uncertain; the CDR3 is the one TCRdb lists. This sequence joins TRBV10-3 and TRBJ1-4. Inclusive of both ends, the CDR3 amounts to 16 amino acids. Per the germline V gene, CDR1 is ENHRY and CDR2 is SYGVKD. The CDR3: CAISPDGLRFGKNCFF.

The CDR3 nucleotides are TGTGCCAGCAGGGGGGAGGGCGTAGAGACCCAGTACTTC. It is translated as CASRGEGVETQYF. The J gene is TRBJ2-5, the V gene TRBV11-2, with 7 bases fitting TRBD2. Trimming took 6 bases from V and 4 from J; bases not matched to a gene: 5. Germline CDR1 and CDR2: SGHAT and FQNNGV. The CDR3 loop spans 13 amino acids.

The J gene is TRBJ2-7, the V gene TRBV10-1; TRBD1 agrees at 9 bases. The V gene end was trimmed by 3 bases and the J gene end by 3 bases; junction bases not matched to a gene: 6. Germline CDR1 and CDR2: WNHNN and SYGVQD (reference sequence). The CDR3 extends over 15 amino acids. In DNA, the CDR3 is TGCGCCAGCAGTGATCCTGGACAGGGGCTCTACGAGCAGTACTTC. Its translation: CASSDPGQGLYEQYF.

The gene calls are TRBV7-2 and TRBJ2-4; perhaps TRBD2 as D (6 bases). This CDR3 spans 17 amino acids. The V and J ends lost 6 bases and 1 base respectively, with 19 bases between them. Germline CDR1 is SGHTA and CDR2 is FQGNSA. The CDR3 DNA is TGTGCCAGCAGTCGCCTATGGGGAGGAACGGCCAAAAACATTCAGTACTTC. This translates into CASSRLWGGTAKNIQYF.

The V call is TRBV29-1, the J call TRBJ2-1, with 8 positions matching TRBD2. Germline trimming cut 4 bases from V and 0 bases from J; bases unmatched to any gene: 2. Germline assignment: CDR1 SQVTM and CDR2 ANQGSEA. The CDR3 runs 14 residues. In nucleotides, the CDR3 is TGCAGCGTTGGACTAGCGTCCTCCTACAATGAGCAGTTCTTC. Its translation is CSVGLASSYNEQFF.

On this clone itself: Different DNA sequences within this sample yield the same CDR3. The chain links TRBV5-1 to TRBJ1-1, with unresolved D. In germline, CDR1 is SGHRS, CDR2 YFSETQ. This CDR3 has 13 residues. V gave up 0 bases and J gave up 3 bases, with 6 bases separating them. The DNA for the CDR3 is TGCGCCAGCAGCTTGGATCGGGACACTGAAGCTTTCTTT. This gives the protein CASSLDRDTEAFF. Drawing the rest from reference TRBV5-1 and TRBJ1-1, the complete variable domain is KAGVTQTPRYLIKTRGQQVTLSCSPISGHRSVSWYQQTPGQGLQFLFEYFSETQRNKGNFPGRFSGRQFSNSRSEMNVSTLELGDSALYLCASSLDRDTEAFFGQGTRLTVV.

Regarding this clone: This sample includes further DNA sequences coding for the same CDR3. V usage is TRBV9 and J usage is TRBJ1-3, with TRBD1 matching 8 bases. The CDR3 covers 15 residues. The V gene's germline CDR1 is SGDLS and CDR2 YYNGEE. V lost 2 bases to trimming and J lost 0 bases; unmatched junction nucleotides: 1. CDR3 amino acids: CASSVDRDSGNTIYF. The DNA of the CDR3 is TGTGCCAGCAGCGTGGACAGGGACTCTGGAAACACCATATATTTT.

This clone has just one count. The chain links TRBV5-7 to TRBJ1-2; a possible D gene is TRBD1 (6 bases). TRBV5-7 qualifies as an ORF whose function is uncertain. Trimming stripped 1 base from V and 5 bases from J, with 6 bases between. There are 12 residues in the CDR3. The CDR3 DNA sequence: TGTGCCAGCAGCTTGAGGGGGTATGGCTACACCTTC. Encoded protein: CASSLRGYGYTF.

V is TRBV13 and J is TRBJ2-7; D is possibly TRBD2 (6 bases). The germline gives CDR1 PRHDT, CDR2 FYEKMQ (reference sequence). Trimming removed 0 bases from V and 5 bases from J, with 8 bases in between. The CDR3 length is 13 residues. CDR3 loop: CASSLGSGDEQYF. CDR3 bases: TGTGCCAGCAGCTTAGGGTCGGGAGACGAGCAGTACTTC.

V usage is TRBV5-5 and J usage is TRBJ1-1, with 11 nucleotides matching TRBD1. Germline loops: CDR1 SGHKS, CDR2 YYEKEE (reference sequence). This CDR3 is 15 amino acids long. V lost 2 bases and J lost 3; bases outside the gene matches: 3. CDR3 residues: CASSFGDRGYTEAFF. CDR3 nucleotide sequence: TGTGCCAGCAGCTTCGGGGACAGGGGGTACACTGAAGCTTTCTTT.

This clone was found a few times. The rearrangement uses TRBV30 and TRBJ1-1; D not certain. The CDR3 is 11 amino acids. Germline V CDR1 and CDR2: GTSNPN, SVGIG (reference sequence). V was pared by 2 bases and J by 7 bases, with 8 bases between. The CDR3: CAWSWRGEAFF. The CDR3 coding sequence is TGTGCCTGGAGTTGGAGAGGTGAAGCTTTCTTT.

With regard to this clone: Other DNA sequences from this sample encode an identical CDR3 as well. This sequence joins TRBV2 and TRBJ1-6, with 8 bases identical to TRBD1. This CDR3 contains 14 residues. The germline V gene encodes CDR1 SNHLY and CDR2 FYNNEI. The V segment lost 3 bases and the J segment 7 bases; nucleotides outside the gene matches: 2. The chain's CDR3 is CASSDGQGNSPLHF. The CDR3 DNA is TGTGCCAGCAGTGACGGACAGGGAAATTCACCCCTCCACTTT.

About this clone: This sample also contains other DNA sequences that code for the same CDR3. The V and J genes are TRBV7-8 and TRBJ2-7; D remains unclear. The germline V gene encodes CDR1 SGHVS and CDR2 FQNEAQ. With 1 base removed from V and 4 bases from J, the gap between germline ends came to 5 bases. The CDR3 covers 12 residues. The CDR3 nucleotides are TGTGCCAGCAGCTTAGTGGGGTACGAGCAGTACTTC. Its protein is CASSLVGYEQYF.

The chain links TRBV27 to TRBJ2-7; 7 positions agree with TRBD2. The CDR3 has 15 residues. V trimming: 2 bases; J trimming: 2 bases; junction bases outside the gene matches: 6. Germline V gene lookup returns CDR1 MNHEY and CDR2 SMNVEV (reference sequence). CDR3: CASSLGPSGTYEQYF. CDR3 nucleotides: TGTGCCAGCAGTTTAGGTCCTAGCGGAACCTACGAGCAGTACTTC.

The chain is built from TRBV2 and TRBJ2-7; 7 nucleotides align to TRBD1. The CDR3 is made up of 15 amino acids. Trimming took 3 bases from V and 4 from J; bases not matched to a gene: 9. CDR1 is SNHLY and CDR2 is FYNNEI in the germline V gene. This chain's CDR3 is CASSDPGQNWYEQYF. The CDR3 DNA sequence: TGTGCCAGCAGTGACCCGGGACAGAACTGGTACGAGCAGTACTTC.

The chain employs TRBV6-1 and TRBJ2-2; D gene unclear. The germline V and J ends were trimmed by 1 base and 6 bases, with 12 bases remaining between them. The CDR3 is made up of 15 amino acids. The V gene's germline CDR1 is MNHNS and CDR2 SASEGT. The CDR3 DNA is TGTGCCAGCAGTGAAGACCTCCGGTTATCCGGGGAGCTGTTTTTT. Protein: CASSEDLRLSGELFF.

Turning to this clone: At one of its ends the junction is not consistent with the germline gene, which may arise from a read error. The genes are TRBV5-6 and TRBJ2-7; 7 bases fit TRBD2. This CDR3 spans 14 amino acids. The germline CDR1 and CDR2 sequences are SGHDT and YYEEEE. The CDR3: CASSFREVSHEQYF. Written as DNA, the CDR3 is TGTGCCAGCAGCTTTCGGGAGGTCTCCCACGAGCAGTACTTC.

The gene calls are TRBV27 and TRBJ2-1; TRBD2 aligns across 11 bases. Per germline, CDR1 MNHEY and CDR2 SMNVEV (reference sequence). This CDR3 region has 16 residues. Losses at the gene ends were 3 bases for V and 8 bases for J; bases not matched to a gene: 9. The CDR3 DNA is TGTGCCAGCAGTTTTATTCGAGTAGCGGGAGGGGATGAGCAGTTCTTC. This translates into CASSFIRVAGGDEQFF.

The V gene is TRBV7-8, the J gene TRBJ2-1; 12 bases are a match to TRBD2. Germline-derived CDR1 and CDR2 are SGHVS and FQNEAQ. The CDR3 extends over 17 amino acids. J gave up 7 bases and V 2 bases, and 9 bases lay outside the gene matches. CDR3: CASSLQLAGGRENEQFF. As DNA, the CDR3 is TGTGCCAGCAGCTTACAACTAGCGGGAGGTCGTGAGAATGAGCAGTTCTTC.

The chain combines TRBV19 with TRBJ2-7, with 10 positions matching TRBD1. The CDR3 consists of 13 residues. Unmatched junction bases numbered 7, after V lost 5 bases and J lost 9 bases. Germline V gene lookup returns CDR1 LNHDA and CDR2 SQIVND (reference sequence). CDR3 coding DNA: TGTGCCAGTAGTTTGGGACAGGGGCAGGGGCAGTACTTC. Amino acids: CASSLGQGQGQYF.